The 24 T cell receptor beta chains presented below share a single source sample, sequenced in a study of blood T cell repertoires in COVID-19. Sequenced by immunoSEQ multiplex PCR; TCRdb stores in-frame clones only, minus some. The sample yields about 62,000 clones, around 87% seen once. Sequencing was performed on peripheral blood. Receptors originate from a woman aged 55-69 years with COVID-19, enrolled during active disease.

The V and J genes are TRBV6-1 and TRBJ1-6, with unresolved D. Trimming took 0 bases from V and 7 from J, leaving 4 bases between them. CDR3 length: 13 amino acids. Germline CDR1 and CDR2: MNHNS and SASEGT. The CDR3 sequence is CASSEARNSPLHF. CDR3 nucleotides: TGTGCCAGCAGTGAAGCGCGCAATTCACCCCTCCACTTT.

Here the CDR3 reads CASSVTLNRGGYTF. CDR3 bases: TGTGCCAGCAGTGTGACCCTGAACAGGGGTGGCTACACCTTC. This chain connects TRBV2 to TRBJ1-2, with 7 positions matching TRBD1. Germline values: CDR1 SNHLY, CDR2 FYNNEI. The CDR3 loop spans 14 amino acids. V shed 4 bases, J shed 7 bases, and the junction held 9 bases outside the gene matches.

The rearrangement uses TRBV7-2 and TRBJ2-1, with D hard to call. V lost 5 bases, J lost 6 bases, and 8 bases lay in between. Germline V CDR1 and CDR2: SGHTA, FQGNSA. The CDR3 is made up of 12 amino acids. CDR3 sequence: CASSTQVNEQFF. CDR3 coding DNA: TGTGCCAGCAGCACGCAGGTCAATGAGCAGTTCTTC.

The V call is TRBV19, the J call TRBJ1-3; D perhaps matches TRBD1 (5 bases). The V gene lost 3 bases and the J gene lost 5 bases, with 11 bases spanning the gap. CDR1 and CDR2 (germline): LNHDA, SQIVND (reference sequence). The CDR3 spans 14 residues. Here the CDR3 reads CASSIAQGRNTIYF. The CDR3 bases are TGTGCCAGTAGTATCGCCCAGGGAAGAAACACCATATATTTT.

CDR3 protein: CASRGGLVGYTF. CDR3 bases: TGTGCCAGCAGGGGGGGGCTTGTTGGCTACACCTTC. The chain couples TRBV6-5 to TRBJ1-2; D perhaps matches TRBD1 (6 bases). The CDR3 is 12 amino acids. Per germline, CDR1 MNHEY and CDR2 SVGAGI. V was trimmed by 6 bases and J by 7 bases, leaving 12 bases between them.

V usage is TRBV13 and J usage is TRBJ2-2, with a possible D match to TRBD2 (7 bases). The CDR3 is 16 amino acids. From germline, CDR1 is PRHDT and CDR2 FYEKMQ (reference sequence). V shed 5 bases and J shed 2 bases, with 15 bases lying between them. CDR3 region: CASSPGEGQNTGELFF. The DNA for the CDR3 is TGTGCCAGCAGCCCAGGGGAGGGACAAAACACCGGGGAGCTGTTTTTT.

This clone was counted between two and nine times. The rearrangement uses TRBV7-2 and TRBJ1-4; TRBD1 matches 7 bases. The germline V gene encodes CDR1 SGHTA and CDR2 FQGNSA. The CDR3 totals 13 residues. The J segment lost 8 bases and the V segment lost 5 bases, leaving 5 bases of the junction unmatched. DNA for the CDR3: TGTGCCAGCAGCCGAGGGGGCTTGGAAAAACTGTTTTTT. Its translation is CASSRGGLEKLFF.

The rearrangement links TRBV6-5 to TRBJ2-3; TRBD2 agrees at 9 bases. The CDR3 has 13 residues. The V gene end was trimmed by 8 bases and the J gene end by 6 bases; junction bases not matched to a gene: 6. CDR1 and CDR2 from the germline V gene are MNHEY and SVGAGI. The CDR3 here is CASCSGSMDTQYF. The CDR3 nucleotides are TGTGCCAGCTGTAGCGGGAGCATGGATACGCAGTATTTT.

The chain couples TRBV3-1 (or the pseudogene TRBV3-2) to TRBJ2-3, with TRBD1 matching over 9 bases. With 4 bases clipped from V and 9 bases from J, the junction kept 11 bases outside the gene matches. CDR1 is LGHDT, CDR2 YNNKEL, per germline (reference sequence). This CDR3 region has 15 residues. CDR3 in amino acids: CASSPRTGAKITQYF. As DNA, the CDR3 is TGTGCCAGCAGCCCCAGGACAGGGGCGAAGATCACGCAGTATTTT.

The genes are TRBV10-3 and TRBJ1-1; the D is unclear. Between the trimmed V and J ends, which lost 11 bases and 0 bases, there was a span of 16 bases. This CDR3 region has 14 residues. CDR1 and CDR2 from the germline V gene are ENHRY and SYGVKD. In DNA form, the CDR3 reads TGTGCCTCTCGGAGTTTAATCATGAACACTGAAGCTTTCTTT. This translates into CASRSLIMNTEAFF.

The chain is built from TRBV7-2 and TRBJ1-5; tentatively, D is TRBD1 (5 bases). The V end lost 3 bases, the J end lost 5 bases, and 8 bases lay between the germline ends. Looked up from germline, CDR1 is SGHTA and CDR2 is FQGNSA. The CDR3 runs to 13 residues. CDR3 protein: CASSLGPDQPQHF. The CDR3 DNA follows: TGTGCCAGCAGCTTGGGGCCCGATCAGCCCCAGCATTTT.

This clone has a single count. J is TRBJ2-7 and V is TRBV11-3; 14 bases align to TRBD2. The trim removed 4 bases at V and 1 base at J, leaving 12 bases unmatched. The germline V gene has CDR1 SGHNT and CDR2 YENEEA. The CDR3 is 19 amino acids. The CDR3 here is CASSSGTSGSRSRSYEQYF. CDR3 DNA: TGTGCCAGCAGCTCCGGGACTAGCGGGAGTAGGAGTAGATCCTACGAGCAGTACTTC.

The chain recombines TRBV2 with TRBJ1-1; D possibly corresponds to TRBD1 (6 bases). The CDR3 runs to 14 residues. Germline CDR1 reads SNHLY; CDR2 reads FYNNEI. V was pared by 8 bases and J by 3 bases, with 16 bases between. Here the CDR3 reads CASVQGNAHTEAFF. The CDR3 nucleotides read TGTGCCAGCGTGCAGGGGAATGCGCACACTGAAGCTTTCTTT.

The CDR3 loop is CASSLGYGQNQHGYTF. The CDR3 coding sequence is TGTGCCAGCAGCTTAGGATATGGACAGAACCAACATGGCTACACCTTC. The V gene is TRBV7-2, the J gene TRBJ1-2, with a weak D call TRBD1 (6 bases). The CDR3 extends over 16 amino acids. CDR1 SGHTA and CDR2 FQGNSA come from the germline V gene. V was cut by 1 base and J by 6 bases, with 18 bases left in between.

The V call is TRBV5-4, the J call TRBJ2-1, with D unclear. CDR3 size: 11 residues. V lost 2 bases to trimming and J lost 10 bases, with 7 bases between them. Germline CDR1 is SGHNT and CDR2 is YYREEE (reference sequence). The CDR3 DNA sequence: TGTGCCAGCAGCTTTGTCGGGGAGCAGTTCTTC. Protein: CASSFVGEQFF. Combining the CDR3 with reference TRBV5-4 and TRBJ2-1 gives the whole variable domain ETGVTQSPTHLIKTRGQQVTLRCSSQSGHNTVSWYQQALGQGPQFIFQYYREEENGRGNFPPRFSGLQFPNYSSELNVNALELDDSALYLCASSFVGEQFFGPGTRLTVL.

This clone was recorded once. The rearrangement uses TRBV7-9 and TRBJ1-5, with TRBD1 as a possible D gene (5 bases). There are 14 residues in the CDR3. Trimming removed 5 bases from V and 3 bases from J, with 11 bases in between. Germline V gene lookup returns CDR1 SEHNR and CDR2 FQNEAQ (reference sequence). The CDR3 here is CASSQGGFNQPQHF. The CDR3 region has the DNA TGTGCCAGCAGCCAGGGCGGATTCAATCAGCCCCAGCATTTT.

This rearrangement joins TRBV19 to TRBJ2-5, with 7 bases matching TRBD2. Trimming cost V 9 bases and J 2 bases; bases outside gene matches: 12. Germline loops: CDR1 LNHDA, CDR2 SQIVND (reference sequence). This CDR3 contains 15 residues. CDR3 sequence (DNA): TGTGCCAGGGTCCTAGCGGAGGAACTTCAAGAGACCCAGTACTTC. It is translated as CARVLAEELQETQYF.

CDR3 in amino acids: CASSARQGSFSTDTQYF. The CDR3 nucleotides are TGTGCCAGTAGTGCTCGACAGGGCAGCTTCAGCACAGATACGCAGTATTTT. This sequence joins TRBV19 and TRBJ2-3, with 7 bases identical to TRBD1. Germline CDR1 LNHDA, CDR2 SQIVND (reference sequence). This CDR3 contains 17 residues. The junction had 11 bases not matched to a gene; V was cut back by 5 bases and J by 0 bases.

The chain couples TRBV2 to TRBJ1-5; D gene unclear. The germline V and J ends were trimmed by 6 bases and 1 base, with 13 bases remaining between them. The CDR3 runs 15 residues. The germline V gene encodes CDR1 SNHLY and CDR2 FYNNEI. The CDR3 DNA follows: TGTGCCAGCAGAACCGACGGAGGAAGCAATCAGCCCCAGCATTTT. Protein product: CASRTDGGSNQPQHF.

V and J are TRBV9 and TRBJ2-7, with 9 bases fitting TRBD1. Germline V gene sequence: CDR1 SGDLS, CDR2 YYNGEE. J was trimmed by 3 bases and V by 4 bases; bases with no gene match: 5. CDR3 length equals 14 residues. The CDR3 loop reads CASSPGQGIYEQYF. The CDR3 DNA is TGTGCCAGCAGCCCCGGACAGGGGATCTACGAGCAGTACTTC. Based on the CDR3 plus reference TRBV9 and TRBJ2-7, the full variable domain is DSGVTQTPKHLITATGQRVTLRCSPRSGDLSVYWYQQSLDQGLQFLIQYYNGEERAKGNILERFSAQQFPDLHSELNLSSLELGDSALYFCASSPGQGIYEQYFGPGTRLTVT.

The rearrangement uses TRBV18 and TRBJ1-1; the match to TRBD1 covers 9 bases. With 3 bases clipped from V and 9 bases from J, the junction kept 5 bases outside the gene matches. This CDR3 is built from 13 residues. CDR1 is KGHSH, CDR2 LQKENI, per germline. As DNA, the CDR3 is TGTGCCAGCTCACCGTCGACAGGGGGTAAAGCTTTCTTT. Its translation: CASSPSTGGKAFF.

V and J are TRBV5-4 and TRBJ2-1; 12 bases map to TRBD2. From germline, CDR1 is SGHNT and CDR2 YYREEE (reference sequence). CDR3 size: 15 residues. The trim removed 4 bases at V and 3 bases at J, leaving 2 bases unmatched. The CDR3 spells CASSVGLAGYNEQFF. CDR3 nucleotide sequence: TGTGCCAGCAGCGTGGGACTAGCGGGCTACAATGAGCAGTTCTTC.

The chain is built from TRBV2 and TRBJ2-7; TRBD2 aligns across 7 bases. CDR3 size: 14 residues. Germline values: CDR1 SNHLY, CDR2 FYNNEI. The trim removed 2 bases at V and 1 base at J, leaving 2 bases unmatched. The DNA of the CDR3 is TGTGCCAGCAGTGAACTAGCGGTATCCTACGAGCAGTACTTC. Its translation is CASSELAVSYEQYF.

This chain joins TRBV2 and TRBJ1-2; D uncertain. Trimming stripped 2 bases from V and 8 bases from J, with 15 bases between. This CDR3 contains 14 residues. Germline V gene sequence: CDR1 SNHLY, CDR2 FYNNEI. CDR3 protein: CASSEQPGMEGYTF. CDR3 nucleotides: TGTGCCAGCAGTGAACAGCCGGGAATGGAAGGCTACACCTTC.